This paragraph reports one T cell receptor (beta chain). This sample was taken from a study of identical twins. MiXCR was run by TCRdb on the 5' RACE reads, yielding one entry per CDR3 protein. This sample has 700,000 to 950,000 distinct CDR3 sequences, with over 9% found just once. This same sample was also taken into another study, of yellow fever vaccine responses in identical twins.

The specimen sequenced was PBMCs. This sequence was found in a woman between 18 and 30 years old in good health.

This CDR3 reads CASSRKLAGAYNEQFF. CDR3 sequence (DNA): TGTGCCAGCAGCCGGAAGCTAGCGGGGGCCTACAATGAGCAGTTCTTC. V is TRBV3-1 and J is TRBJ2-1; 10 bases agree with TRBD2. V shed 4 bases and J 2 bases; nucleotides not matched to a gene: 5. The CDR3 spans 16 residues. Germline V lookup: CDR1 LGHDT, CDR2 YNNKEL (reference sequence).